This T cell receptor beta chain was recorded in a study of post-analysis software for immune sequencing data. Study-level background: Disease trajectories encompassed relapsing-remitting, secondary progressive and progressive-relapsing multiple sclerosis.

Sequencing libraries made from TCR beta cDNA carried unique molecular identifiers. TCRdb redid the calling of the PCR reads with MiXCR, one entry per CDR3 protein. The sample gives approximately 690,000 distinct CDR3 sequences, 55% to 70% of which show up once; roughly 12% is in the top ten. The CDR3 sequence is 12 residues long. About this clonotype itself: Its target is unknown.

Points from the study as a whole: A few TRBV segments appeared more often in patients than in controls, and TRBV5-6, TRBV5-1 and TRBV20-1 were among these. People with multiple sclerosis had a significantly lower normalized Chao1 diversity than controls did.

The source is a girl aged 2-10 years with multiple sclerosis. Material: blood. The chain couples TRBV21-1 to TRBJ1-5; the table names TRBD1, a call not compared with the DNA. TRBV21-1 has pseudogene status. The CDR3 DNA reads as TGTGCCAGCAGGGACGGGGGTCAGCCCCAGCATTTT. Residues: CASRDGGQPQHF.